This TCR beta chain was profiled in a study of Graves' ophthalmopathy and Graves' hyperthyroidism. Germline V gives CDR1 SGHTA, CDR2 FQGNSA. The V gene lost 8 bases and the J gene lost 7 bases, with 20 bases spanning the gap. This CDR3 contains 14 residues. Amplification of the TCR beta CDR3 regions used RNA transcripts (as template). HTBI-primed RT-PCR formed the first round, and a multiplex PCR formed the second. A single record per CDR3 protein comes from TCRdb applying MiXCR to the multiplex PCR reads. Of some 1.1 million distinct CDR3 sequences in the sample, approximately 35% are singletons; the top ten hold over 8.5%. In its sample, this clonotype was seen many times. Its antigen is still unknown. Findings and limits, study-wide: The 13-signature model separated ophthalmopathy from stable hyperthyroidism at 85% to 90% sensitivity and roughly 80% specificity. At 60% to 71% sensitivity and approximately 72% specificity, the model predicted progression of the ophthalmopathy.

What was sequenced was peripheral blood or thyroid tissue (not recorded which). The TCR comes from an adult man with Graves' hyperthyroidism. The rearrangement uses TRBV7-2 and TRBJ1-1; D remains ambiguous. CDR3 coding DNA: TGTGCCAGCCGAAACCGGCAGATCCTCGGTGAAGCTTTCTTT. Amino acid sequence: CASRNRQILGEAFF.